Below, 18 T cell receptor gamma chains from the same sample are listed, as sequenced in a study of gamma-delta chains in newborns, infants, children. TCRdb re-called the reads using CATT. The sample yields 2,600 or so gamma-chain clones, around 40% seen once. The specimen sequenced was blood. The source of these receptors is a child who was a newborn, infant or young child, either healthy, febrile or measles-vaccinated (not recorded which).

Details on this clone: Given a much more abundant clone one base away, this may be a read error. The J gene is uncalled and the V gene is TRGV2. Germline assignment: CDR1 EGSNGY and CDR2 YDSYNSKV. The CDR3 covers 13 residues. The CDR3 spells CATWDAQWDKKLF. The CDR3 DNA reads TGTGCCACCTGGGACGCTCAGTGGGATAAGAAACTCTTC.

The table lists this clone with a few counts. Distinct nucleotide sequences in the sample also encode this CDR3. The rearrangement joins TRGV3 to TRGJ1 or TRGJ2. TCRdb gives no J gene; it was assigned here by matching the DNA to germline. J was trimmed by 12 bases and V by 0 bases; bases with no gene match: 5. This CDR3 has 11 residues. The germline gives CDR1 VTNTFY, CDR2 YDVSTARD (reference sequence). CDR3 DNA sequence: TGTGCCACCTGGGACAGGCAAAGGAAACTCTTT. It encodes CATWDRQRKLF.

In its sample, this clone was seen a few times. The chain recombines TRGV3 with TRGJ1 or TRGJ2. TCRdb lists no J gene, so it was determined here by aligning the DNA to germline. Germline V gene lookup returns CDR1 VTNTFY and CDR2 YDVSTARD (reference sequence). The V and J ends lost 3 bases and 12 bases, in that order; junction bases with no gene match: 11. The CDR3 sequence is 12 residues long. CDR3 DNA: TGTGCCACCTGGGACCGCCCTGAGGGGAAACTCTTT. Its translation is CATWDRPEGKLF.

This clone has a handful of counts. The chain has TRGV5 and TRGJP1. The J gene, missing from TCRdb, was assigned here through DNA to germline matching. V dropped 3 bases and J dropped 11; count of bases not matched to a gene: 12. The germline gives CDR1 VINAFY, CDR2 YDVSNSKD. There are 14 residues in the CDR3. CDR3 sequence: CATWDATRGWFKIF. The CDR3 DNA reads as TGTGCCACCTGGGACGCTACCAGGGGATGGTTCAAGATATTT.

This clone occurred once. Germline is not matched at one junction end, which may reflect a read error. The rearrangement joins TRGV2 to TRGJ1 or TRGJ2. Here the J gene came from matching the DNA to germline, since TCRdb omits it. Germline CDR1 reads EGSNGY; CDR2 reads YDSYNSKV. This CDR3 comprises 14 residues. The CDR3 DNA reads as TGTGCCAACTGGGACGTCACCGGTTATTATAAGAAACTCTTT. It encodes CANWDVTGYYKKLF.

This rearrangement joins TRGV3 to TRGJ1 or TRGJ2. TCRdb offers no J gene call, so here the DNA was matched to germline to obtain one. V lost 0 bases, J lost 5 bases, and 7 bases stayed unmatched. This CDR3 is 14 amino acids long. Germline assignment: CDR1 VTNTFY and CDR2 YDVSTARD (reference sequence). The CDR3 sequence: CATWDRQCHYKKLF. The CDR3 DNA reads TGTGCCACCTGGGACAGGCAGTGTCATTATAAGAAACTCTTT.

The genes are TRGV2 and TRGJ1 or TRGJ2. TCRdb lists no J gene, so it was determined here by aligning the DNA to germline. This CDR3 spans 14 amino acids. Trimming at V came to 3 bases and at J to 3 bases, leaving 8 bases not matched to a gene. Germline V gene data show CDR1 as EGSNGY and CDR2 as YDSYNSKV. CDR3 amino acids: CATWDWQGYYKKLF. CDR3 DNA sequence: TGTGCCACCTGGGACTGGCAGGGTTATTATAAGAAACTCTTT.

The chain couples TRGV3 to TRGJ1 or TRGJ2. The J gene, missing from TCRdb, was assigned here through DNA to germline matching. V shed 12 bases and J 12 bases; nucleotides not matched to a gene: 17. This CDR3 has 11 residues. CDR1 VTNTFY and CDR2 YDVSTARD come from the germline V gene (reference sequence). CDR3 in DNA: TGTGCCGCCGGGGACAGGCATAGGAAACTCTTT. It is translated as CAAGDRHRKLF.

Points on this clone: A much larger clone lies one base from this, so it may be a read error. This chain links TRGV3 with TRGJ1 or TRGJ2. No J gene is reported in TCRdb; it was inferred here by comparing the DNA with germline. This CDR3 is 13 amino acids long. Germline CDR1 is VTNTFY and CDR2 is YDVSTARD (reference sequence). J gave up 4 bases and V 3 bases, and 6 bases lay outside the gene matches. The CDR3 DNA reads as TGTGCCACCTGGGACTTCGGATATTATAAGAAACTCTTT. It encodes CATWDFGYYKKLF.

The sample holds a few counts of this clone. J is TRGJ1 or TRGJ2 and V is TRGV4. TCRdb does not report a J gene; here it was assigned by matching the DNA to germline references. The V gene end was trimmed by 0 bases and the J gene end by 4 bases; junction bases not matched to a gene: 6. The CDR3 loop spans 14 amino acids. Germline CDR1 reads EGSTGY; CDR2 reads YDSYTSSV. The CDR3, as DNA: TGTGCCACCTGGGATGGGCTCGGGTATTATAAGAAACTCTTT. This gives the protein CATWDGLGYYKKLF.

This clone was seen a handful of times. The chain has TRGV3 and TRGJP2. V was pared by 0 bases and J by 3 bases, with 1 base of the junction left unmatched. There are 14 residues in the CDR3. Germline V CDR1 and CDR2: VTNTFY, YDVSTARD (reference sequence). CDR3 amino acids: CATWDRGSDWIKTF. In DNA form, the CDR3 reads TGTGCCACCTGGGACAGGGGTAGTGATTGGATCAAGACGTTT.

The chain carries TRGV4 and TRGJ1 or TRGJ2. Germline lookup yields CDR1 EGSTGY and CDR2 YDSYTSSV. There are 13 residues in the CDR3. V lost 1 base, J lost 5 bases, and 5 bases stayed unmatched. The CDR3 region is CATWDGWDYKKLF. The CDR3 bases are TGTGCCACCTGGGATGGATGGGATTATAAGAAACTCTTT.

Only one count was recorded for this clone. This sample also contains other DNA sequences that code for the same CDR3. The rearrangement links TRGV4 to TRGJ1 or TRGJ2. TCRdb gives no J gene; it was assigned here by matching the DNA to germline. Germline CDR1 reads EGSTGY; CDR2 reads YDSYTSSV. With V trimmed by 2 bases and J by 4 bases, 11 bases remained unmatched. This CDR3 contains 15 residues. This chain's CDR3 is CATWDAQTLYYKKLF. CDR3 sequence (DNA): TGTGCCACCTGGGATGCCCAGACCCTCTATTATAAGAAACTCTTT.

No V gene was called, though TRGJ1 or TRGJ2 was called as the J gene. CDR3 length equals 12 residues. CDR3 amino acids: CATCCSYYKKLF. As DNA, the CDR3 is TGTGCCACCTGTTGTTCTTATTATAAGAAACTCTTT.

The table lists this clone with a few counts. In DNA form, the CDR3 reads TGTGCCACCTGGGATTGGGATTATTATAAGAAACTCTTT. Translation: CATWDWDYYKKLF. The chain has TRGV4 and TRGJ1 or TRGJ2. No J segment appears in TCRdb, so it was assigned here by matching the sequence to germline. V was clipped by 3 bases and J by 2 bases; unmatched bases: 4. Looked up from germline, CDR1 is EGSTGY and CDR2 is YDSYTSSV. The CDR3 sequence is 13 residues long.

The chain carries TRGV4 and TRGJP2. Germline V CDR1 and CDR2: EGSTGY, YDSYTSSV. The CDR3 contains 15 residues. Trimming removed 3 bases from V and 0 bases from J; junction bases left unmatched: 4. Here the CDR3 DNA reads TGTGCCACCTGGGATCCCGATAGTAGTGATTGGATCAAGACGTTT. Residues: CATWDPDSSDWIKTF.

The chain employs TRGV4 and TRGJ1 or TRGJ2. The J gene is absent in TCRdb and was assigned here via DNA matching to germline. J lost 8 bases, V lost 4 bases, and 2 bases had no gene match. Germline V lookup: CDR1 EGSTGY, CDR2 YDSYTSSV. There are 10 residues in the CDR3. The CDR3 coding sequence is TGTGCCACCTGGGAAAATAAGAAACTCTTT. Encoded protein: CATWENKKLF.

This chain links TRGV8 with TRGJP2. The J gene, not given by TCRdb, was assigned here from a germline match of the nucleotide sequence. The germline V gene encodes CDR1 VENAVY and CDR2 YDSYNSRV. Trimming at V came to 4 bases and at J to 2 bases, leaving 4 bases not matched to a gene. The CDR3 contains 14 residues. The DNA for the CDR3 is TGTGCCACCTGGGACCGCAGTAGTGATTGGATCAAGACGTTT. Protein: CATWDRSSDWIKTF.